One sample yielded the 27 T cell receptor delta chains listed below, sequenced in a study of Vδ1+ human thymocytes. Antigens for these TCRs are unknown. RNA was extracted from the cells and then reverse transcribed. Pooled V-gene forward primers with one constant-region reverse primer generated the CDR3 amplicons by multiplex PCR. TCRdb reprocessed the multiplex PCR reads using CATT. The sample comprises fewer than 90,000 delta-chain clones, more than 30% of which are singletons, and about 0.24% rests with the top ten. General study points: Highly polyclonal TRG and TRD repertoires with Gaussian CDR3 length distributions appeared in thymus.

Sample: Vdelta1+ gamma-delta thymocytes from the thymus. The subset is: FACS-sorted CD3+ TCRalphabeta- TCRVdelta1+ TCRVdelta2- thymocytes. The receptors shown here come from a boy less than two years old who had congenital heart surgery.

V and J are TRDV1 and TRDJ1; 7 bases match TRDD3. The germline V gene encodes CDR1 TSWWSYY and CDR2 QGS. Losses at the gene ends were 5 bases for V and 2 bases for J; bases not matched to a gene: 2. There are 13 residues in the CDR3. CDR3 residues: CALGWGRTDKLIF. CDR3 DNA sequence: TGTGCTCTTGGGTGGGGGAGGACCGATAAACTCATCTTT.

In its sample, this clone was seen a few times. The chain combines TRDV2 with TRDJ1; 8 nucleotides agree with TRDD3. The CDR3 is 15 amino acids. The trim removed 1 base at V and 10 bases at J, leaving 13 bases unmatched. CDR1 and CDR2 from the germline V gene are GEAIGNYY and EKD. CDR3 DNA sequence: TGTGCCTGTGACACAGTACTGGGGGGAGTTCTGGCACTCATCTTT. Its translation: CACDTVLGGVLALIF.

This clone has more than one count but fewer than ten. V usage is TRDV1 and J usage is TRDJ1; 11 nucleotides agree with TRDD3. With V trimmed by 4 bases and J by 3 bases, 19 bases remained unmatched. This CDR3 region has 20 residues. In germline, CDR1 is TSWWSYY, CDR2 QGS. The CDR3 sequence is CALGVVTTLLGDRAADKLIF. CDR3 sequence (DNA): TGTGCTCTTGGGGTAGTGACCACCCTACTGGGGGATAGGGCGGCCGATAAACTCATCTTT.

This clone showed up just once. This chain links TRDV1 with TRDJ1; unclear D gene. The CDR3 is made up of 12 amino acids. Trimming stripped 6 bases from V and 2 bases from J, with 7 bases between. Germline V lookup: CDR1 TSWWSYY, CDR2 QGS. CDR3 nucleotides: TGTGCTCTTGGTCGCATTACCGATAAACTCATCTTT. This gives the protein CALGRITDKLIF.

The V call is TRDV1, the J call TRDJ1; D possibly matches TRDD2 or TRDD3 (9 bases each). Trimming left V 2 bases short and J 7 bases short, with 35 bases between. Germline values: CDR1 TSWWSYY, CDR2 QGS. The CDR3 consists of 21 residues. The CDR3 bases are TGTGCTCTTGGGGAAATGAACCTTCCTACGTTACTGGGGGAAAGCTTTGGTAAACTCATCTTT. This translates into CALGEMNLPTLLGESFGKLIF.

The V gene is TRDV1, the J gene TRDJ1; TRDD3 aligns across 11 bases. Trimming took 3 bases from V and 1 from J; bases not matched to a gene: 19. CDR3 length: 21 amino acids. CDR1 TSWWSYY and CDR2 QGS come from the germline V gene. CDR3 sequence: CALGDITPALLGDISTDKLIF. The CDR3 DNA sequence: TGTGCTCTTGGGGACATCACACCTGCCCTACTGGGGGATATTAGCACCGATAAACTCATCTTT.

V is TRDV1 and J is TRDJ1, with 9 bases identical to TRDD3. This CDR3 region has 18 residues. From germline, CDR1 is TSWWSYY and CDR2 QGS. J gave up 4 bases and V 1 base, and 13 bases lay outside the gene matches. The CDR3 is CALGEHYVSGGYSDKLIF. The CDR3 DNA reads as TGTGCTCTTGGGGAACACTACGTTTCCGGGGGATACAGCGATAAACTCATCTTT.

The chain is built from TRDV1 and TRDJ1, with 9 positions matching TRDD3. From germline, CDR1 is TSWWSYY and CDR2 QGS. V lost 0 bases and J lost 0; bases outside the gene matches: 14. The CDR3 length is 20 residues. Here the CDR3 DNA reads TGTGCTCTTGGGGAACTTCCCGAACCTACTGGGGGACCTCACACCGATAAACTCATCTTT. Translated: CALGELPEPTGGPHTDKLIF.

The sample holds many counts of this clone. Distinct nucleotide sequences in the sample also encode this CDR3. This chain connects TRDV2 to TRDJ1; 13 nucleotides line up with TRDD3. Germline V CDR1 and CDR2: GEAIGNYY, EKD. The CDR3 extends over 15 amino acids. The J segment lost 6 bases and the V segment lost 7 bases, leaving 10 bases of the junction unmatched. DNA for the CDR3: TGTGCCTGCATCCCCTACTGGGGGATACGGAATAAACTCATCTTT. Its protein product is CACIPYWGIRNKLIF.

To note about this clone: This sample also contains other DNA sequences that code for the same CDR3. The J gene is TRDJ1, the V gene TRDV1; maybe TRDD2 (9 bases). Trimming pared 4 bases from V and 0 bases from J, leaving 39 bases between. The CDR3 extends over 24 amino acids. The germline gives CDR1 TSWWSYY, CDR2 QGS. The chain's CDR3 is CALGGLAFLPNGTYWGDYTDKLIF. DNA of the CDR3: TGTGCTCTTGGGGGCCTAGCCTTCCTACCAAATGGGACTTACTGGGGGGACTACACCGATAAACTCATCTTT.

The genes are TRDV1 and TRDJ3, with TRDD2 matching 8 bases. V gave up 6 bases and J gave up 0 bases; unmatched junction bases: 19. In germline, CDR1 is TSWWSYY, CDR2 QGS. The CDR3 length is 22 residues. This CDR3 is CALGEDLPNDHKSSWDTRQMFF. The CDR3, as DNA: TGTGCTCTTGGCGAGGACCTTCCTAATGACCATAAGAGCTCCTGGGACACCCGACAGATGTTTTTC.

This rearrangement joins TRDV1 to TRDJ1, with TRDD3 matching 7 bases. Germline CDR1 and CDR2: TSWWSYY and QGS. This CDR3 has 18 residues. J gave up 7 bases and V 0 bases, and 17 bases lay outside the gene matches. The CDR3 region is CALGELPPFPGDRGKLIF. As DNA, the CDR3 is TGTGCTCTTGGGGAACTCCCTCCTTTTCCGGGGGATCGCGGTAAACTCATCTTT.

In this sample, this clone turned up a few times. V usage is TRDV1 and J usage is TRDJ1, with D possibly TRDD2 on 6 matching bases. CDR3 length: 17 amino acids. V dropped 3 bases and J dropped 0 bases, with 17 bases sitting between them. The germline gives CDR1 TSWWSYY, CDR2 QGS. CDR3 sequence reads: CALGEVPSPLYTDKLIF. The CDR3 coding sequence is TGTGCTCTTGGGGAGGTGCCTTCCCCGCTGTACACCGATAAACTCATCTTT.

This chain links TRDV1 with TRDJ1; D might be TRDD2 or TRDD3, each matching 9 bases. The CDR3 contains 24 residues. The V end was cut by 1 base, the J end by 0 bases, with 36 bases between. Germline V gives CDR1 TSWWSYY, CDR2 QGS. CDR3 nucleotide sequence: TGTGCTCTTGGGGAACCCTTCCTACTAAGTCCGGGGTACTGGGGGACCCACCACACCGATAAACTCATCTTT. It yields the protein CALGEPFLLSPGYWGTHHTDKLIF.

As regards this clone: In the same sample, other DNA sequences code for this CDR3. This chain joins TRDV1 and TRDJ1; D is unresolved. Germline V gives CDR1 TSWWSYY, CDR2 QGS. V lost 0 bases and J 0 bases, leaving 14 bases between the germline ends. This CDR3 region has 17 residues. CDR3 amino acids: CALGELILGRYTDKLIF. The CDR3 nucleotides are TGTGCTCTTGGGGAACTTATACTTGGGAGGTACACCGATAAACTCATCTTT.

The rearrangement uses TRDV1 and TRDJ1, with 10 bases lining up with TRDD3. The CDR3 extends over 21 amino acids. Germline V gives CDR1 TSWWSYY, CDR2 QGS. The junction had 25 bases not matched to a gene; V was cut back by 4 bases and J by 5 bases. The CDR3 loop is CALGVTGGIRGNWTITDKLIF. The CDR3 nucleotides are TGTGCTCTTGGGGTGACAGGGGGGATACGCGGCAATTGGACCATCACAGATAAACTCATCTTT.

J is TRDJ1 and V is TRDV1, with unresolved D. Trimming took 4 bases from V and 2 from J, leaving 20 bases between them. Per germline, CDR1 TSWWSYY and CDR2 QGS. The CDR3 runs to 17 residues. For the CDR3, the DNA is TGTGCTCTTGGGGGCCGAGCTGGTTCGGTCACGACCGATAAACTCATCTTT. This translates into CALGGRAGSVTTDKLIF.

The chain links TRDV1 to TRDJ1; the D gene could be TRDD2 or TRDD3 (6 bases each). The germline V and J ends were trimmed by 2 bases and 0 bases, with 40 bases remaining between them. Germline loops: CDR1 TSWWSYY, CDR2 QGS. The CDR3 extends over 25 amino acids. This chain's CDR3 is CALGEVNLPPPTRADTGTYTDKLIF. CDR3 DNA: TGTGCTCTTGGGGAAGTCAATCTTCCCCCTCCTACCCGTGCGGATACTGGGACTTACACCGATAAACTCATCTTT.

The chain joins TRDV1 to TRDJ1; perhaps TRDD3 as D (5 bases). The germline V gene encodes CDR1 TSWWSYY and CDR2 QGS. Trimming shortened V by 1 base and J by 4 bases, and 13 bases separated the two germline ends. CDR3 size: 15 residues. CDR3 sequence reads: CALGEPRGPFDKLIF. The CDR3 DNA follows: TGTGCTCTTGGGGAACCACGGGGGCCCTTCGATAAACTCATCTTT.

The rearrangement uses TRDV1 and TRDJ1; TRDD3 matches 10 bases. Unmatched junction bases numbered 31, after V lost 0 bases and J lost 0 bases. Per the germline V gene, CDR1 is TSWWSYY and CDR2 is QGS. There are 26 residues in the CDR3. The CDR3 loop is CALGELVSYSVLRFLGDIPYTDKLIF. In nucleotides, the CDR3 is TGTGCTCTTGGGGAACTAGTTTCATATTCGGTCCTACGATTTCTGGGGGATATCCCTTACACCGATAAACTCATCTTT.

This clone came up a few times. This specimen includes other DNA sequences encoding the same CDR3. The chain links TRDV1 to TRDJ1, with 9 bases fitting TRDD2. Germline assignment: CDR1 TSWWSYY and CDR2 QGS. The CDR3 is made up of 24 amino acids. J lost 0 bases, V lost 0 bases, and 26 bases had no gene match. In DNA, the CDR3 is TGTGCTCTTGGGGAACTATATCCGCCTTCCTACGAAGCCTGGGGGCTCCTGTACACCGATAAACTCATCTTT. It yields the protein CALGELYPPSYEAWGLLYTDKLIF.

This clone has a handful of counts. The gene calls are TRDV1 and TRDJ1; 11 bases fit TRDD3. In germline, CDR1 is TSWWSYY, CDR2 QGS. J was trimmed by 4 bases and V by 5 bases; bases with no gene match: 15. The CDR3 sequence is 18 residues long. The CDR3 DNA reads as TGTGCTCTTGGGTACGAATTCGGCTGGGGGATACACGTCGATAAACTCATCTTT. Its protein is CALGYEFGWGIHVDKLIF.

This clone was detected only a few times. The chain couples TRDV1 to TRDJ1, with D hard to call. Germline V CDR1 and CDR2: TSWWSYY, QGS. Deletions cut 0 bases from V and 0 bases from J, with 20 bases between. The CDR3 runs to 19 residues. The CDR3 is CALGELGELPSLYTDKLIF. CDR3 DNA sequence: TGTGCTCTTGGGGAACTAGGAGAGTTGCCCTCCTTGTACACCGATAAACTCATCTTT.

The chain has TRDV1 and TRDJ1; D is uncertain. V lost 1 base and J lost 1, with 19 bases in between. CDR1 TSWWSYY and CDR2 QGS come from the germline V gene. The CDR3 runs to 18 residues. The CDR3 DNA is TGTGCTCTTGGGGAACCACCGGGAGACGCGAGGGGCACCGATAAACTCATCTTT. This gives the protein CALGEPPGDARGTDKLIF.

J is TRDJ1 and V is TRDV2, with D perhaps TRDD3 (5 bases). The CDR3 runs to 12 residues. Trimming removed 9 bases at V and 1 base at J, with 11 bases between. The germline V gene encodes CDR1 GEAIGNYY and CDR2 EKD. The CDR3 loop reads CATGVRTDKLIF. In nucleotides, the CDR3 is TGTGCCACTGGCGTACGCACCGATAAACTCATCTTT.

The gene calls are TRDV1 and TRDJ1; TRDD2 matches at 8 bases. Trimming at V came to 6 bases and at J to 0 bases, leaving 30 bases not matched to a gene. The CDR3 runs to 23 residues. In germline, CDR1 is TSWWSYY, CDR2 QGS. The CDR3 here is CALGETILFLRRMGAPNTDKLIF. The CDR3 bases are TGTGCTCTTGGAGAGACCATACTCTTCCTACGGAGGATGGGGGCTCCCAACACCGATAAACTCATCTTT.

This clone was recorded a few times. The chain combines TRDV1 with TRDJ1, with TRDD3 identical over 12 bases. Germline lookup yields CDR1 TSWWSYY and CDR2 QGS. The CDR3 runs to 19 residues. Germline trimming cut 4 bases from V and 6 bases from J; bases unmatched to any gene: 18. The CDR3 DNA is TGTGCTCTTGGGGTCGGGTTCCCCCAAACTGGGGGATACAGTCATAAACTCATCTTT. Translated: CALGVGFPQTGGYSHKLIF.